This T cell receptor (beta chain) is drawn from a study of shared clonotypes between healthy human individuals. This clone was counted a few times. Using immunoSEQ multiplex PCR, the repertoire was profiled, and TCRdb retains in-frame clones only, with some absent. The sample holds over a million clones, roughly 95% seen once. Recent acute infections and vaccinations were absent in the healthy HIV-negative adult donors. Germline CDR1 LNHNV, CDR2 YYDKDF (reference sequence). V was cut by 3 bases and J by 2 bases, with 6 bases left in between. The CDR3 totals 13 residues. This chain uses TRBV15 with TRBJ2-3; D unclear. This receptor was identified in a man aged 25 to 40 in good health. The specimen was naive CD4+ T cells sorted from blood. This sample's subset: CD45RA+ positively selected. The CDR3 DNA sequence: TGTGCCACCAGCAGGGTCCTCACAGATACGCAGTATTTT. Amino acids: CATSRVLTDTQYF.